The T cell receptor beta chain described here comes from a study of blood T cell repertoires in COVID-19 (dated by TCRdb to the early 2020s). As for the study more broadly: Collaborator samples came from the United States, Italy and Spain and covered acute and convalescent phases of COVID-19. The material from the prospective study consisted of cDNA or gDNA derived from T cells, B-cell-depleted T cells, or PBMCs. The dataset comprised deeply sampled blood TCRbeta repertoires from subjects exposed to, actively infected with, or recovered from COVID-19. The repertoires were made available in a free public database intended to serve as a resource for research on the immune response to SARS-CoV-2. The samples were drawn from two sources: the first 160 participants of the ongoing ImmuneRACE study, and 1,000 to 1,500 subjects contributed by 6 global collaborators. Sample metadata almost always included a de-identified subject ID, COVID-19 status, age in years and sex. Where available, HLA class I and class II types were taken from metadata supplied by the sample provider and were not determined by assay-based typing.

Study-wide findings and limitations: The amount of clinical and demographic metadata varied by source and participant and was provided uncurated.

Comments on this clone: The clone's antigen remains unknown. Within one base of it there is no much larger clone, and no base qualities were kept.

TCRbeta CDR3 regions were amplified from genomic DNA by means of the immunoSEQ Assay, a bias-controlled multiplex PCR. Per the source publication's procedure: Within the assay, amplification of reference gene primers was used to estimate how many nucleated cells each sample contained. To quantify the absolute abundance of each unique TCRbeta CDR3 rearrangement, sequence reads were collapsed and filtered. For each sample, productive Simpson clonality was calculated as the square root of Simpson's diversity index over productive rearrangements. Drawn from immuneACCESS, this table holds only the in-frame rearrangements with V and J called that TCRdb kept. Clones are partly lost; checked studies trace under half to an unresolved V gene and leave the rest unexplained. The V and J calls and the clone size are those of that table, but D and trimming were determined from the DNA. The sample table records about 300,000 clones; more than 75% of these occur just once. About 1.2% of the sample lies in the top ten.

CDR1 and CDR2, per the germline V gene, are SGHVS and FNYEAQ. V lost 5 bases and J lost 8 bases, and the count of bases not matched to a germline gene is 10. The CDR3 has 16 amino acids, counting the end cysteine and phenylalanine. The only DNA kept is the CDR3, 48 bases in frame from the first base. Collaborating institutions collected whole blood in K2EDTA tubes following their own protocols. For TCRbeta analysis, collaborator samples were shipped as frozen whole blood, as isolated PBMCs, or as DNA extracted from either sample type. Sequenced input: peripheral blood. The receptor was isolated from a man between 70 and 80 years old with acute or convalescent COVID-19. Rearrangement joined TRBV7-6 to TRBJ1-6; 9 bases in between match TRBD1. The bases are TGTGCCAGCAGCCCGCAGGACAGGGGCGGTTATTCACCCCTCCACTTT. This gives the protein CASSPQDRGGYSPLHF.